This TCR beta chain was identified during a study of T cell repertoires in cytomegalovirus infection. On the study more broadly: Recently described HLA-C-restricted plus well-studied HLA-B-restricted CMV epitopes were used. The public TCR beta signatures pointed to both CMV infection and matching HLA type. Notes on the study in general: The ex vivo response was dominated by HLA-C-restricted CMV-specific TCR beta clonotypes.

TCRdb processed the reads anew with MiXCR; each CDR3 protein has one entry. The sample lists about 24,000 distinct CDR3 sequences; 20% to 25% were seen once. In this sample, this clonotype turned up many times. Its antigen is still unknown. The CDR3 consists of 17 residues. Germline-derived CDR1 and CDR2 are SGHTA and FQGNSA. V gave up 3 bases and J gave up 0 bases, with 12 bases separating them. This chain uses TRBV7-2 with TRBJ1-6; no definite D call. The sequencing used CD8+ T cells from cultured PBMCs, collected from culture after CMV antigen stimulation. The receptor comes from a human donor in good health (CMV status not recorded). Some clones in this sample may be carry-over from other donors' samples. For the CDR3, the DNA is TGTGCCAGCAGCTTCTCGTACGCGAGCTCCTATAATTCACCCCTCCACTTT. As protein: CASSFSYASSYNSPLHF.